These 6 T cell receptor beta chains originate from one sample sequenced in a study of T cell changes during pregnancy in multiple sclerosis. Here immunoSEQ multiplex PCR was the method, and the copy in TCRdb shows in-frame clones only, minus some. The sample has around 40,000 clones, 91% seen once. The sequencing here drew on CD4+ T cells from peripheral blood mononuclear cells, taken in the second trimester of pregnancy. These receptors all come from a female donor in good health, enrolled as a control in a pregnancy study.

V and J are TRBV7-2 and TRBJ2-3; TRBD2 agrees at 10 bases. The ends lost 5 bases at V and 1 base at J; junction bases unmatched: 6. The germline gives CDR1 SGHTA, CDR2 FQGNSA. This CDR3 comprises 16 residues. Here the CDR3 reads CASSPGAGGGTDTQYF. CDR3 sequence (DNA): TGTGCCAGCAGCCCAGGAGCGGGGGGGGGCACAGATACGCAGTATTTT.

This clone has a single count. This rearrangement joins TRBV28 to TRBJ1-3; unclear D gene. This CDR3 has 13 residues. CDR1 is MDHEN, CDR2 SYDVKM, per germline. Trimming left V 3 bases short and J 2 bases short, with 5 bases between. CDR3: CASSFRPGNTIYF. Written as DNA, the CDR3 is TGTGCCAGCAGTTTCAGGCCTGGAAACACCATATATTTT.

The CDR3 protein is CASSDSTGRWGYTF. As DNA, the CDR3 is TGTGCCAGCAGTGACTCGACAGGGAGATGGGGCTACACCTTC. The chain is built from TRBV6-4 and TRBJ1-2, with 7 bases identical to TRBD1. Germline-derived CDR1 and CDR2 are MRHNA and SNTAGT. V shed 0 bases, J shed 8 bases, and the junction held 6 bases outside the gene matches. The CDR3 has 14 amino acids.

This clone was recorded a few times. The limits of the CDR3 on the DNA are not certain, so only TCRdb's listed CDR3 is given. The CDR3 sequence: CAWSVAGGTAYF. The chain is built from TRBV30 and TRBJ2-3; the table's D call, TRBD2, has no DNA check behind it. Germline CDR1 GTSNPN, CDR2 SVGIG (reference sequence). The CDR3 region is 12 residues in length, termini included.

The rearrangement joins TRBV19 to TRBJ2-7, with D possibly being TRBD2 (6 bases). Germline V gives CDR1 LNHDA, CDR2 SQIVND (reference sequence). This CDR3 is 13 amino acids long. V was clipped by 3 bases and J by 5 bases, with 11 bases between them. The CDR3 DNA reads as TGTGCCAGTAGTATCTCCAGGGAGGACGAGCAGTACTTC. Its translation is CASSISREDEQYF.

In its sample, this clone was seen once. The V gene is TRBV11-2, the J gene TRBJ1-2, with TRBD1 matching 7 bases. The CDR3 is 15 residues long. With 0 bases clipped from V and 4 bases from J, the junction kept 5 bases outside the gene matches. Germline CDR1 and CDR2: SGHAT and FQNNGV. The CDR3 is CASSLDRTGGYGYTF. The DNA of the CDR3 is TGTGCCAGCAGCTTAGACCGGACAGGAGGCTATGGCTACACCTTC.